This passage covers 25 T cell receptor beta chains from one sample sequenced in a study of early T cells in non-severe SARS-CoV-2 infection. TCRdb recomputed calls from the 5' RACE reads with MiXCR, one row per CDR3 protein. This sample has roughly 110,000 distinct CDR3 sequences, with around 10% found just once. The sample consisted of whole blood. The receptors come from an adult who was a healthcare worker with PCR-confirmed SARS-CoV-2 infection or an uninfected control (not recorded which).

This clonotype occurred many times. V and J are TRBV5-1 and TRBJ2-5; D ambiguous. V was trimmed by 0 bases and J by 5 bases, leaving 8 bases between them. This CDR3 comprises 13 residues. CDR1 is SGHRS and CDR2 is YFSETQ in the germline V gene. CDR3 residues: CASSLGARETQYF. As DNA, the CDR3 is TGCGCCAGCAGCTTGGGGGCTCGGGAGACCCAGTACTTC.

The gene calls are TRBV2 and TRBJ1-6; D is unresolved. The V end was cut by 4 bases, the J end by 0 bases, with 4 bases between. Germline-derived CDR1 and CDR2 are SNHLY and FYNNEI. CDR3 length: 14 amino acids. The CDR3 loop is CASSGSSYNSPLHF. The CDR3, as DNA: TGTGCCAGCAGTGGCAGCTCCTATAATTCACCCCTCCACTTT.

This clonotype occurred a few times. The V and J genes are TRBV5-4 and TRBJ2-5; no reliable D call. Trimming took 4 bases from V and 2 from J, leaving 12 bases between them. The CDR3 spans 14 residues. Germline V gives CDR1 SGHNT, CDR2 YYREEE (reference sequence). This chain's CDR3 is CASSPRPRQETQYF. CDR3 DNA: TGTGCCAGCAGCCCAAGACCTAGACAAGAGACCCAGTACTTC.

The genes are TRBV6-1 and TRBJ2-1; perhaps TRBD2 as D (7 bases). Germline V gene sequence: CDR1 MNHNS, CDR2 SASEGT. The V gene lost 3 bases and the J gene lost 0 bases, with 24 bases spanning the gap. This CDR3 is built from 20 residues. The CDR3 sequence: CASSDFIGGHVLSSYNEQFF. CDR3 nucleotide sequence: TGTGCCAGCAGTGATTTTATCGGGGGGCACGTACTCAGCTCCTACAATGAGCAGTTCTTC.

This chain connects TRBV27 to TRBJ2-1, with 12 nucleotides matching TRBD2. CDR3 size: 15 residues. Germline-derived CDR1 and CDR2 are MNHEY and SMNVEV (reference sequence). The junction had 7 bases not matched to a gene; V was cut back by 5 bases and J by 8 bases. CDR3 sequence: CASSPGLAGIYEQFF. The CDR3 DNA reads as TGTGCCAGCAGTCCAGGACTAGCGGGAATTTATGAGCAGTTCTTC.

This clonotype appeared many times. The genes are TRBV4-3 and TRBJ2-1, with no clear D. This CDR3 is 13 amino acids long. Germline CDR1 reads LGHNA; CDR2 reads YSLEER. V lost 0 bases and J 7 bases, leaving 7 bases between the germline ends. The CDR3 spells CASSQDLWNEQFF. The CDR3 DNA is TGCGCCAGCAGCCAAGATCTATGGAATGAGCAGTTCTTC.

V is TRBV29-1 and J is TRBJ2-3; perhaps D is TRBD1 or TRBD2 (5 bases each). In germline, CDR1 is SQVTM, CDR2 ANQGSEA. CDR3 length equals 14 residues. Trimming removed 1 base from V and 14 bases from J, with 22 bases in between. The CDR3 nucleotides are TGCAGCGTTGAAGGAGCCCCCGGGACCCAGGCGGCGTATTTT. Its translation is CSVEGAPGTQAAYF.

Note on this clonotype: The germline gene is not matched at one end of the junction; a read error may be the cause. The V and J genes are TRBV29-1 and TRBJ1-1, with a tentative D call TRBD1 (6 bases). Germline assignment: CDR1 SQVTM and CDR2 ANQGSEA. This CDR3 has 10 residues. This chain's CDR3 is CSAGATEAYF. The CDR3 region has the DNA TGCAGCGCAGGGGCCACTGAAGCTTACTTT.

The CDR3 spells CASSQELIQAGPKLFF. The CDR3, as DNA: TGTGCCAGCAGCCAAGAGTTAATCCAGGCAGGTCCAAAACTGTTTTTT. This chain links TRBV3-1 with TRBJ1-4; D unclear. The germline CDR1 and CDR2 sequences are LGHDT and YNNKEL (reference sequence). CDR3 length equals 16 residues. The V and J ends lost 0 bases and 10 bases respectively, with 18 bases between them.

This clonotype was detected many times. The chain's CDR3 is CASSLNRDRGYEQYF. CDR3 nucleotide sequence: TGTGCCAGCTCACTGAACCGGGACAGGGGGTACGAGCAGTACTTC. The gene calls are TRBV18 and TRBJ2-7; 11 bases line up with TRBD1. Germline V gene lookup returns CDR1 KGHSH and CDR2 LQKENI. Losses at the gene ends were 4 bases for V and 4 bases for J; bases not matched to a gene: 6. The CDR3 runs 15 residues.

This clonotype was recorded a few times. V usage is TRBV11-2 and J usage is TRBJ2-4, with D perhaps assigned TRBD1 or TRBD2 (6 bases each). The CDR3 runs 14 residues. V was trimmed by 3 bases and J by 6 bases, leaving 12 bases between them. Per the germline V gene, CDR1 is SGHAT and CDR2 is FQNNGV. CDR3 region: CASSFSGAGNIQYF. The DNA of the CDR3 is TGTGCCAGCAGCTTCTCGGGGGCCGGAAACATTCAGTACTTC.

This rearrangement joins TRBV5-4 to TRBJ1-6; no definite D call. The CDR3 runs 15 residues. Trimming took off 5 bases at V and 6 bases at J, with 15 bases between the two ends. Looked up from germline, CDR1 is SGHNT and CDR2 is YYREEE (reference sequence). CDR3 region: CASSDQAWGNSPLHF. The CDR3 bases are TGTGCCAGCAGTGACCAGGCTTGGGGTAATTCACCCCTCCACTTT.

This clonotype occurred many times. This chain connects TRBV7-9 to TRBJ1-2; no reliable D call. This CDR3 comprises 11 residues. The V and J ends lost 1 base and 6 bases respectively, with 3 bases between them. CDR1 and CDR2 from the germline V gene are SEHNR and FQNEAQ (reference sequence). CDR3 sequence reads: CASSLGHGYTF. The CDR3 region has the DNA TGTGCCAGCAGCTTAGGCCATGGCTACACCTTC.

The V call is TRBV5-1, the J call TRBJ2-1; the match to TRBD2 covers 7 bases. Germline-derived CDR1 and CDR2 are SGHRS and YFSETQ. The CDR3 totals 16 residues. After removal of 4 bases from V and 4 bases from J, the junction contained 11 bases not matched to a gene. CDR3 residues: CASSPGRASGYNEQFF. DNA of the CDR3: TGCGCCAGCAGCCCAGGTCGGGCTAGCGGATACAATGAGCAGTTCTTC.

This clonotype was detected ten times or more. The chain employs TRBV6-1 and TRBJ1-1; possibly TRBD1 for D (6 bases). V was shortened by 3 bases and J by 11 bases, with 19 bases between the two germline ends. Germline CDR1 reads MNHNS; CDR2 reads SASEGT. CDR3 size: 14 residues. The CDR3 DNA sequence: TGTGCCAGCAGTGACCGGGGGCGCGGCGGGGATGCTTTCTTT. It is translated as CASSDRGRGGDAFF.

This clonotype has only a few counts. V gene TRBV19 combines with J gene TRBJ1-5; 10 nucleotides agree with TRBD1. After removal of 4 bases from V and 6 bases from J, the junction contained 6 bases not matched to a gene. CDR1 and CDR2 from the germline V gene are LNHDA and SQIVND (reference sequence). The CDR3 spans 15 residues. The CDR3 here is CASSSDRGRFQPQHF. DNA for the CDR3: TGTGCCAGTAGTAGTGACAGGGGGCGCTTTCAGCCCCAGCATTTT.

V is TRBV9 and J is TRBJ2-3, with D unclear. Trimming took 4 bases from V and 2 from J, leaving 14 bases between them. Germline CDR1 and CDR2: SGDLS and YYNGEE. This CDR3 has 15 amino acids. CDR3: CASSPLRSNTDTQYF. CDR3 sequence (DNA): TGTGCCAGCAGCCCGCTTAGGTCCAACACAGATACGCAGTATTTT.

This clonotype was counted at least ten times. The chain is built from TRBV11-2 and TRBJ2-1; no reliable D call. The CDR3 is 14 amino acids. V dropped 5 bases and J dropped 5 bases, with 13 bases sitting between them. Germline loops: CDR1 SGHAT, CDR2 FQNNGV. This CDR3 is CASSISYNHNEQFF. For the CDR3, the DNA is TGTGCCAGCAGCATTAGTTACAACCACAATGAGCAGTTCTTC.

The chain uses TRBV5-4 and TRBJ1-2; D perhaps matches TRBD1 (5 bases). Germline-derived CDR1 and CDR2 are SGHNT and YYREEE (reference sequence). V was trimmed by 0 bases and J by 5 bases, leaving 17 bases between them. The CDR3 length is 16 residues. In DNA form, the CDR3 reads TGTGCCAGCAGCTTGGGGGCCGGGGCTCGGAAGTATGGCTACACCTTC. Protein sequence: CASSLGAGARKYGYTF.

J is TRBJ1-2 and V is TRBV10-3; 9 nucleotides match TRBD1. Per the germline V gene, CDR1 is ENHRY and CDR2 is SYGVKD. The ends lost 6 bases at V and 8 bases at J; junction bases unmatched: 13. This CDR3 comprises 15 residues. The CDR3 DNA reads TGTGCCATCAGCTATCCCGGGACAGGGAGGGAGGGCTACACCTTC. Its protein is CAISYPGTGREGYTF.

This clonotype was detected ten times or more. The J gene is TRBJ2-7, the V gene TRBV9; D ambiguous. The CDR3 is 15 residues long. Trimming stripped 4 bases from V and 1 base from J, with 15 bases between. Per germline, CDR1 SGDLS and CDR2 YYNGEE. CDR3 DNA sequence: TGTGCCAGCAGCAACGGCGGAGCTCCATCCTACGAGCAGTACTTC. This encodes CASSNGGAPSYEQYF.

The gene calls are TRBV4-1 and TRBJ2-7; 8 bases agree with TRBD1. The CDR3 is 16 residues long. Looked up from germline, CDR1 is MGHRA and CDR2 is YSYEKL. J was trimmed by 2 bases and V by 1 base; bases with no gene match: 7. The CDR3 loop reads CASSQVRDRFPYEQYF. In DNA, the CDR3 is TGCGCCAGCAGCCAAGTACGGGACAGGTTTCCCTACGAGCAGTACTTC.

About this clonotype: This may be a read error, as it is one base from a much larger clone. V gene TRBV28 combines with J gene TRBJ2-5; 9 nucleotides align to TRBD2. Germline CDR1 reads MDHEN; CDR2 reads SYDVKM. CDR3 length equals 16 residues. CDR3 amino acids: CDSSFQGLALQETQYF. In DNA form, the CDR3 reads TGTGACAGCAGTTTCCAGGGACTAGCTCTCCAAGAGACCCAGTACTTC.

This clonotype was counted ten times or more. As DNA, the CDR3 is TGTGCCAGCAGCCTTAACAGGGCAGATACGCAGTATTTT. It specifies CASSLNRADTQYF. This sequence joins TRBV11-2 and TRBJ2-3, with D tentatively TRBD1 (6 bases). The germline V gene has CDR1 SGHAT and CDR2 FQNNGV. The CDR3 is made up of 13 amino acids. V lost 5 bases and J 4 bases, leaving 10 bases between the germline ends.

This clonotype was recorded at least ten times. The chain is built from TRBV2 and TRBJ2-7; TRBD2 agrees at 8 bases. Germline CDR1 is SNHLY and CDR2 is FYNNEI. CDR3 length: 12 amino acids. Trimming cost V 10 bases and J 3 bases; bases outside gene matches: 5. CDR3 amino acids: CATRLAHYEQYF. CDR3 DNA sequence: TGTGCCACCCGACTAGCGCACTACGAGCAGTACTTC.